This passage covers 23 T cell receptor beta chains from one sample sequenced in a study of breast tumors, draining lymph nodes, adjacent tissues (TCRdb year 2016). Receptor libraries were prepared by multiplex PCR. TCRdb names Illumina HiSeq 2000 as the instrument used. The public reads were run again by TCRdb, first through fastp at Q25 and then through MiXCR, and only productive beta chains were kept. Entries that share a CDR3 protein sequence are merged under the most common genes and DNA. The sample records about 31,000 distinct CDR3 sequences, 63% of which are singletons. The top ten hold 15% to 20% of the sample. The material sequenced was breast tumor tissue. Every receptor here comes from a female donor with breast cancer. Some clones in this sample may be carry-over from other donors' samples.

The chain couples TRBV7-2 to TRBJ2-3; TRBD2 matches at 10 bases. The CDR3 is made up of 16 amino acids. The V gene's germline CDR1 is SGHTA and CDR2 FQGNSA. V was pared by 3 bases and J by 12 bases, with 15 bases of the junction left unmatched. The CDR3 sequence is CASSLEVAGGRETQYF. In DNA, the CDR3 is TGTGCCAGCAGCTTGGAAGTAGCGGGAGGCCGAGAGACCCAGTATTTT. The full variable domain, with the rest looked up from reference TRBV7-2 and TRBJ2-3, is GAGVSQSPSNKVTEKGKDVELRCDPISGHTALYWYRQSLGQGLEFLIYFQGNSAPDKSGLPSDRFSAERTGGSVSTLTIQRTQQEDSAVYLCASSLEVAGGRETQYFGPGTRLTVL.

The gene calls are TRBV12-3 or TRBV12-4 and TRBJ2-7; 9 bases match TRBD1. This CDR3 comprises 13 residues. V was pared by 4 bases and J by 5 bases, with 3 bases of the junction left unmatched. Written as DNA, the CDR3 is TGTGCCAGCAGTTACCGGGACAGGGACGAGCAGTACGTC. It is translated as CASSYRDRDEQYV.

This clonotype was found once. This chain uses TRBV20-1 with TRBJ2-6, with TRBD2 as a possible D gene (6 bases). The CDR3 covers 19 residues. The V gene's germline CDR1 is DFQATT and CDR2 SNEGSKA (reference sequence). Trimming took off 3 bases at V and 0 bases at J, with 21 bases between the two ends. CDR3 bases: TGCAGTGCTAGCGGTGAAGGGGCGGGGCGCAGCTCTGGGGCCAACGTCCTGACTTTC. Amino acids: CSASGEGAGRSSGANVLTF.

This clonotype was recorded once. CDR3 in DNA: TGTGCCAGTAAATCAGGGGCTTTGGGCAATCAGCCCCAGCATTTT. Translation gives CASKSGALGNQPQHF. The chain couples TRBV19 to TRBJ1-5, with TRBD1 as a possible D gene (6 bases). Germline assignment: CDR1 LNHDA and CDR2 SQIVND (reference sequence). V shed 7 bases and J shed 2 bases, with 15 bases lying between them. The CDR3 is 15 residues long.

Regarding this clonotype: Relative to the germline gene, one junction end is altered; a read error may explain this. The chain uses TRBV2 and TRBJ2-7, with D perhaps TRBD1 (6 bases). The CDR3 consists of 12 residues. Germline CDR1 is SNHLY and CDR2 is FYNNEI. The chain's CDR3 is CASSEPRGEQYF. In DNA form, the CDR3 reads TGCGCCAGCAGTGAACCCAGGGGCGAGCAGTACTTC.

This chain joins TRBV9 and TRBJ2-2, with D uncertain. V gave up 4 bases and J gave up 3 bases, with 7 bases separating them. The CDR3 consists of 13 residues. Per germline, CDR1 SGDLS and CDR2 YYNGEE. CDR3 nucleotides: TGTGCCAGCAGCACAAAATACACCGGGGAGCTGTTTTTT. It translates to CASSTKYTGELFF.

The V gene is TRBV5-6, the J gene TRBJ2-7, with D possibly matching TRBD1 (6 bases). Germline loops: CDR1 SGHDT, CDR2 YYEEEE. V was trimmed by 2 bases and J by 9 bases, leaving 15 bases between them. The CDR3 consists of 13 residues. The chain's CDR3 is CASSLGTTGRQYF. The CDR3 DNA is TGTGCCAGCAGCTTAGGCACGACAGGTCGGCAGTACTTC.

This clonotype showed up just once. V usage is TRBV9 and J usage is TRBJ1-6; 8 bases are a match to TRBD1. Trimming removed 1 base from V and 8 bases from J; junction bases left unmatched: 11. This CDR3 has 17 residues. Germline assignment: CDR1 SGDLS and CDR2 YYNGEE. This CDR3 is CASSVTGQGGGDSPLHF. The CDR3 DNA follows: TGTGCCAGCAGCGTAACCGGACAGGGTGGGGGAGATTCACCCCTCCACTTT.

The chain is built from TRBV19 and TRBJ1-2; TRBD1 matches 8 bases. This CDR3 comprises 14 residues. V was pared by 4 bases and J by 7 bases, with 8 bases of the junction left unmatched. CDR1 and CDR2 (germline): LNHDA, SQIVND (reference sequence). CDR3 region: CASSTTGDLVGYTF. CDR3 DNA sequence: TGTGCCAGTAGTACGACAGGGGATTTAGTTGGCTACACCTTC. Filled out from reference TRBV19 and TRBJ1-2, the complete variable domain reads DGGITQSPKYLFRKEGQNVTLSCEQNLNHDAMYWYRQDPGQGLRLIYYSQIVNDFQKGDIAEGYSVSREKKESFPLTVTSAQKNPTAFYLCASSTTGDLVGYTFGSGTRLTVV.

This CDR3 reads CASSQDVGAGGQFF. The CDR3, as DNA: TGCGCCAGCAGCCAAGATGTGGGGGCGGGCGGGCAGTTCTTC. The J gene is TRBJ2-1, the V gene TRBV4-1; perhaps TRBD1 as D (6 bases). The CDR3 spans 14 residues. Trimming took 0 bases from V and 12 from J, leaving 15 bases between them. CDR1 and CDR2 from the germline V gene are MGHRA and YSYEKL.

V usage is TRBV6-1 and J usage is TRBJ1-2; 7 positions agree with TRBD1. Germline assignment: CDR1 MNHNS and CDR2 SASEGT. V shed 6 bases and J 7 bases; nucleotides not matched to a gene: 17. The CDR3 runs to 16 residues. CDR3 DNA: TGTGCCAGCAGCGAACAGACAGGGAGAGGAGTGGGTGGCTACACCTTC. Amino acids: CASSEQTGRGVGGYTF.

This clonotype was counted at least ten times. The chain carries TRBV6-5 and TRBJ1-2; no reliable D call. Germline CDR1 is MNHEY and CDR2 is SVGAGI. V lost 2 bases to trimming and J lost 4 bases, with 8 bases between them. The CDR3 has 13 residues. CDR3 region: CASSYRVFYGYTF. The CDR3 nucleotides are TGTGCCAGCAGTTACAGGGTTTTCTATGGCTACACCTTC.

The rearrangement links TRBV6-5 to TRBJ1-2, with 7 bases fitting TRBD1. J was trimmed by 6 bases and V by 6 bases; bases with no gene match: 7. The CDR3 covers 13 residues. CDR1 is MNHEY and CDR2 is SVGAGI in the germline V gene. CDR3 residues: CASSRTQGDGYTF. CDR3 DNA: TGTGCCAGCAGCCGCACTCAGGGGGATGGCTACACCTTC.

This clonotype was picked up one time. The chain combines TRBV6-1 with TRBJ2-5, with D tentatively TRBD1 (5 bases). CDR1 MNHNS and CDR2 SASEGT come from the germline V gene. The CDR3 loop spans 13 amino acids. The ends were cut back, 9 bases at V and 7 bases at J, with 18 bases in the middle. The CDR3 nucleotides are TGTGCCAGTCAGGGCGCTGCCTTGGGGACCCAGTACTTC. It yields the protein CASQGAALGTQYF.

This clonotype was picked up one time. Here the CDR3 omits its conserved ending phenylalanine or tryptophan, so a read error is the likely source. The CDR3 sequence: CASSRVRGYEQYS. Written as DNA, the CDR3 is TGTGCCAGCAGCCGAGTAAGGGGCTACGAGCAGTACTCC. The chain has TRBV14 and TRBJ2-7; possible D gene TRBD1, 5 bases. Per the germline V gene, CDR1 is SGHDN and CDR2 is FVKESK. Trimming stripped 4 bases from V and 3 bases from J, with 10 bases between. This CDR3 has 13 amino acids.

The chain uses TRBV4-2 and TRBJ2-3; 7 nucleotides match TRBD2. The CDR3 length is 14 residues. The V gene end was trimmed by 0 bases and the J gene end by 3 bases; junction bases not matched to a gene: 0. CDR1 and CDR2 from the germline V gene are LGHNA and YNFKEQ. The CDR3 protein is CASSQDGGTDTQYF. The CDR3 DNA reads TGTGCCAGCAGCCAAGACGGGGGGACAGATACGCAGTATTTT.

This clonotype occurred many times. This may come from a read error, since a much larger clone is one base off. The rearrangement joins TRBV6-5 to TRBJ2-1; D gene unclear. V was pared by 5 bases and J by 2 bases, with 10 bases between. This CDR3 is built from 14 residues. CDR1 and CDR2 (germline): MNHEY, SVGAGI. The CDR3 nucleotides read TGTGCCAGCAGTCATGATACTACCTACAATGAGCAGTTCTTC. This gives the protein CASSHDTTYNEQFF.

The chain combines TRBV29-1 with TRBJ1-2; D is unclear. CDR1 is SQVTM, CDR2 ANQGSEA, per germline. The CDR3 has 15 residues. The V and J ends lost 2 bases and 0 bases respectively, with 13 bases between them. DNA of the CDR3: TGCAGCGTTGAAAGGACTATAAACCCTAACTATGGCTACACCTTC. Its protein is CSVERTINPNYGYTF.

CDR3 loop: CASSASWGHEQYV. CDR3 DNA sequence: TGTGCCAGCAGCGCTTCCTGGGGTCACGAGCAGTACGTC. The V call is TRBV7-6, the J call TRBJ2-7; D remains unclear. The ends were cut back, 5 bases at V and 5 bases at J, with 13 bases in the middle. This CDR3 is 13 amino acids long. Germline CDR1 reads SGHVS; CDR2 reads FNYEAQ.

J is TRBJ1-4 and V is TRBV20-1, with 11 bases aligning to TRBD1. The CDR3 consists of 13 residues. Looked up from germline, CDR1 is DFQATT and CDR2 is SNEGSKA (reference sequence). Germline trimming cut 5 bases from V and 7 bases from J; bases unmatched to any gene: 3. CDR3 region: CSAGQGAGEKLFF. The CDR3 DNA reads as TGCAGTGCTGGACAGGGGGCTGGTGAAAAACTGTTTTTT.

The chain employs TRBV29-1 and TRBJ2-1; TRBD2 matches at 9 bases. Germline V gene sequence: CDR1 SQVTM, CDR2 ANQGSEA. After removal of 6 bases from V and 2 bases from J, the junction contained 2 bases not matched to a gene. This CDR3 is built from 13 residues. The CDR3 reads CSVAGGTYNEQFF. Here the CDR3 DNA reads TGCAGCGTAGCGGGAGGAACCTACAATGAGCAGTTCTTC.

This clonotype was seen once. The chain is built from TRBV14 and TRBJ1-2, with TRBD1 identical over 7 bases. Germline V gives CDR1 SGHDN, CDR2 FVKESK. Trimming removed 4 bases from V and 5 bases from J; junction bases left unmatched: 7. CDR3 length equals 14 residues. In DNA form, the CDR3 reads TGTGCCAGCAGCCTAGCCGGGACAGCATATGGCTACACCTTC. Its translation is CASSLAGTAYGYTF.

The chain has TRBV9 and TRBJ2-2; 7 bases are shared with TRBD2. CDR1 and CDR2 (germline): SGDLS, YYNGEE. CDR3 length equals 14 residues. Trimming took 4 bases from V and 2 from J; bases not matched to a gene: 2. Written as DNA, the CDR3 is TGTGCCAGCAGCAGAGCGGGAAACACCGGGGAGCTGTTTTTT. Translation gives CASSRAGNTGELFF.